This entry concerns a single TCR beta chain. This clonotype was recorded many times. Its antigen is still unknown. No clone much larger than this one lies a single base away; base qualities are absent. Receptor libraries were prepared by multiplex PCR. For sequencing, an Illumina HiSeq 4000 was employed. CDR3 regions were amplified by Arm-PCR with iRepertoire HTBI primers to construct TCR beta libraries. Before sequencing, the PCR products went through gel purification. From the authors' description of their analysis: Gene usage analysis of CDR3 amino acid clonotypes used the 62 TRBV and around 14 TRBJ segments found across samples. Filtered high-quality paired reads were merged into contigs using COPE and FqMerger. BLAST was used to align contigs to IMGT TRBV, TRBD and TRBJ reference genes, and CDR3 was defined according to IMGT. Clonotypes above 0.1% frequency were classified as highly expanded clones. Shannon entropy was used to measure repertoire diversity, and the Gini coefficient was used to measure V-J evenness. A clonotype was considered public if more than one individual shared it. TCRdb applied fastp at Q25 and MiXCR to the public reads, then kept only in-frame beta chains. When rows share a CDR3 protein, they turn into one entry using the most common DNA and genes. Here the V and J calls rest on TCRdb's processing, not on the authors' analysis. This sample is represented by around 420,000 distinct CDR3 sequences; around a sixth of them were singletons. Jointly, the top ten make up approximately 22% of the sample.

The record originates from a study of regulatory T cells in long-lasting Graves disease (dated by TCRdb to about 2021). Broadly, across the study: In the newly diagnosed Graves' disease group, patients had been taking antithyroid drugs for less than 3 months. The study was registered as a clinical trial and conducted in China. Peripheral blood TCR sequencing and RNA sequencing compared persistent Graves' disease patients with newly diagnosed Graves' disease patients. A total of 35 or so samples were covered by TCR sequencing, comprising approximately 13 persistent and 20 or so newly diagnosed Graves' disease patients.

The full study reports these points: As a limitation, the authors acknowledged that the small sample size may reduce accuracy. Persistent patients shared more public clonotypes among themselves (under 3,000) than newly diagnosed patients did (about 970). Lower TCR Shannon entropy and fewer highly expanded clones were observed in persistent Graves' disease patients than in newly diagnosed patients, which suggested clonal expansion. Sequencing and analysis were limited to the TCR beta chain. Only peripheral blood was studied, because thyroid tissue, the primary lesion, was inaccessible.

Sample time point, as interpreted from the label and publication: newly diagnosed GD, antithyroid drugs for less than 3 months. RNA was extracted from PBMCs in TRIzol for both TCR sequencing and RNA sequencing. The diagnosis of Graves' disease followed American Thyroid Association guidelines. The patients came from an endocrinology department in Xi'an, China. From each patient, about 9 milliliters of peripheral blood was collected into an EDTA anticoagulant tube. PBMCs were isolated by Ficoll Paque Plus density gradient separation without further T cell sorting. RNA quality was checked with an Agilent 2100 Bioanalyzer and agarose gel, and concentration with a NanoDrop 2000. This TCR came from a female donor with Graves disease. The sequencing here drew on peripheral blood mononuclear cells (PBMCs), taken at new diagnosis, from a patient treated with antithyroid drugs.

Here is the DNA: TGTGCCAGCAGAGGGCTAACTGACTATGGCTACACCTTC. Translation gives CASRGLTDYGYTF. The chain joins TRBV7-3 to TRBJ1-2; the D gene is unclear. Cut back by 6 bases and 3 bases, the V and J ends lie 11 bases apart. As encoded in the germline V gene, CDR1 is SGHTA while CDR2 is FQGTGA. Including the terminal cysteine and phenylalanine, the CDR3 comprises 13 residues. Just the 39-base CDR3 DNA is kept, in frame starting at base 1.